This T cell receptor (beta chain) comes out of a study of shared clonotypes between healthy human individuals. V lost 4 bases to trimming and J lost 2 bases, with 9 bases between them. The CDR3 runs to 13 residues. From germline, CDR1 is SGHTA and CDR2 FQGNSA. Running of the assay took place at deep level. The method was immunoSEQ multiplex PCR; TCRdb's version includes in-frame clones alone and lacks a portion of them. This sample has 2 million to 2.5 million clones, with more than 85% found just once. This sequence was found in a man aged 18 to 30 in good health. Some clones in this sample may be carry-over from other donors' samples. The specimen was naive CD4+ T cells from PBMCs. The subset here: CD45RA+ positively selected. This rearrangement joins TRBV7-2 to TRBJ2-7, with D unclear. The CDR3 spells CASSSPTTYEQYF. CDR3 nucleotides: TGTGCCAGCAGCTCACCGACCACCTACGAGCAGTACTTC.